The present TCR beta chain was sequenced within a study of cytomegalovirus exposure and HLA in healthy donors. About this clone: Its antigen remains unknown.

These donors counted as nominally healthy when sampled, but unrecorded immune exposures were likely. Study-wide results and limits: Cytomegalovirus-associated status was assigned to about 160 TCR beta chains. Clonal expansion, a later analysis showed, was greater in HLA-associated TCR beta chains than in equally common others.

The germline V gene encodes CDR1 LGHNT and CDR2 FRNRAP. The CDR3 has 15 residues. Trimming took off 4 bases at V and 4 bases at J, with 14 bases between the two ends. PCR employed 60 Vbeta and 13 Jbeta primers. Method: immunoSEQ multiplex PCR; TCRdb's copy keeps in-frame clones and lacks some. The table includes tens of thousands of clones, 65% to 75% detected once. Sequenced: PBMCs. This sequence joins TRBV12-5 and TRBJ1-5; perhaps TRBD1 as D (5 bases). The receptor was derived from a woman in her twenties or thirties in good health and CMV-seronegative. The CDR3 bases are TGTGCTAGTGGTTGGGGGGACGTGGGGAATCAGCCCCAGCATTTT. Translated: CASGWGDVGNQPQHF.